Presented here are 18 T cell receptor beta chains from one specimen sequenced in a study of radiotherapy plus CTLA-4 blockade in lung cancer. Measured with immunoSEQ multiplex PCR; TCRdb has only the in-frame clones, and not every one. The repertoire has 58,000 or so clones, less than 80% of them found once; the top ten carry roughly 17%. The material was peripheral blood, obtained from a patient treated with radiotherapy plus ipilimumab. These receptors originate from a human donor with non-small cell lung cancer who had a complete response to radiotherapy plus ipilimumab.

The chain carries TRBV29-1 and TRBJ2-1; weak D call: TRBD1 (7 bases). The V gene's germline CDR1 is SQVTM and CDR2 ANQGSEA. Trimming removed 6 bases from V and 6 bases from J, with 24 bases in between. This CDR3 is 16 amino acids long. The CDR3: CSVDLEGASGSNEQFF. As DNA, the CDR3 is TGCAGCGTCGACCTGGAGGGGGCGTCGGGAAGCAATGAGCAGTTCTTC.

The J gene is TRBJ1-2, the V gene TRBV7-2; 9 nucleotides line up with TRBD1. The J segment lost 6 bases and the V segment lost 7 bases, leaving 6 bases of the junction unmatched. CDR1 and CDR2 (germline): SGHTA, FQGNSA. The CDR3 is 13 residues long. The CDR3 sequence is CASTSWTGDGYTF. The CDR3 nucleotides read TGTGCCAGCACCTCATGGACAGGGGATGGCTACACCTTC.

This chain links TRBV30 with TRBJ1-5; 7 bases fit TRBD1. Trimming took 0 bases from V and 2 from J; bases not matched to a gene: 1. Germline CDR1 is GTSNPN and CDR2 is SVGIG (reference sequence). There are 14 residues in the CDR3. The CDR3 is CAWSVGQGNQPQHF. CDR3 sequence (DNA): TGTGCCTGGAGTGTAGGACAGGGCAATCAGCCCCAGCATTTT.

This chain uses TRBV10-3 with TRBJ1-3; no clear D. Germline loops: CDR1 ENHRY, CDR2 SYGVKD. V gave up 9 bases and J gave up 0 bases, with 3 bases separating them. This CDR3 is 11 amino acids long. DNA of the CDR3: TGTGCCATTCACTCTGGAAACACCATATATTTT. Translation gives CAIHSGNTIYF.

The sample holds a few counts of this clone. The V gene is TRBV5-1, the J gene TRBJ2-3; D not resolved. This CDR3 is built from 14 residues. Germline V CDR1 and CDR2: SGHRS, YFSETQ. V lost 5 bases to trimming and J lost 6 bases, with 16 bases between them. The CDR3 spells CASSEQLLRDTQYF. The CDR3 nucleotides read TGCGCCAGCAGTGAGCAACTATTGCGGGATACGCAGTATTTT.

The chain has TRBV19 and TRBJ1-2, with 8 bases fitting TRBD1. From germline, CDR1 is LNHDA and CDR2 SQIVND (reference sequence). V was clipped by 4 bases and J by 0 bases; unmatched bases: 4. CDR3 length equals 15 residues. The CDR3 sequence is CASSRGTGANYGYTF. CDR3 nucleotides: TGTGCCAGTAGTAGGGGGACAGGAGCTAACTATGGCTACACCTTC.

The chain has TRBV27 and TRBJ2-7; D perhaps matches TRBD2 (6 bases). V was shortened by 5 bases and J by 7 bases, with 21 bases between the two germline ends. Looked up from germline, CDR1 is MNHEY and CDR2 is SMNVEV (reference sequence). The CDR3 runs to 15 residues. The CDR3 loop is CASSPHGGGLREQYF. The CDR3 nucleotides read TGTGCCAGCAGTCCCCACGGGGGTGGGCTACGGGAGCAGTACTTC.

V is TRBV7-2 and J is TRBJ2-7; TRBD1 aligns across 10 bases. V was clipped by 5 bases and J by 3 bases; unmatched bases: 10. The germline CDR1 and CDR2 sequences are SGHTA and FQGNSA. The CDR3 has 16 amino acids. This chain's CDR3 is CASSPTGTGAFYEQYF. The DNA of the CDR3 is TGTGCCAGCAGCCCTACCGGGACAGGGGCGTTCTACGAGCAGTACTTC.

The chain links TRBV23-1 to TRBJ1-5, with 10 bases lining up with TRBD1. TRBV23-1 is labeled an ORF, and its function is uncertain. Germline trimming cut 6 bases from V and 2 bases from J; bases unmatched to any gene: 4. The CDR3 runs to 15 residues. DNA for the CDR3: TGCGCCAGCAGGACAGGGGGCTGGGGCAATCAGCCCCAGCATTTT. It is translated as CASRTGGWGNQPQHF.

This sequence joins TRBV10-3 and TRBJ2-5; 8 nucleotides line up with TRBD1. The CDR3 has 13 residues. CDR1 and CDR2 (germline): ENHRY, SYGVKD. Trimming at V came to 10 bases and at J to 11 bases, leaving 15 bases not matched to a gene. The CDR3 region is CATTGQGAGEQYF. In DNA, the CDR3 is TGTGCCACGACCGGACAGGGAGCCGGGGAGCAGTACTTC.

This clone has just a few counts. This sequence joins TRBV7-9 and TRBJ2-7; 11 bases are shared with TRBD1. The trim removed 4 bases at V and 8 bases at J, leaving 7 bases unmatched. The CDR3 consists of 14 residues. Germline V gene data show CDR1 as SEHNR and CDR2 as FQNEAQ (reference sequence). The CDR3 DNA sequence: TGTGCCAGCAGCTCATCTGGACAGGGGGCTAAGCAGTACGTC. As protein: CASSSSGQGAKQYV.

The CDR3 DNA reads TGTGCCAGCAGTGATAGAACTAGCGGGAGTTATGACGAGCAGTACGTC. It encodes CASSDRTSGSYDEQYV. This chain uses TRBV2 with TRBJ2-7; 11 bases are shared with TRBD2. CDR1 and CDR2 (germline): SNHLY, FYNNEI. The junction had 9 bases not matched to a gene; V was cut back by 3 bases and J by 5 bases. The CDR3 is made up of 16 amino acids.

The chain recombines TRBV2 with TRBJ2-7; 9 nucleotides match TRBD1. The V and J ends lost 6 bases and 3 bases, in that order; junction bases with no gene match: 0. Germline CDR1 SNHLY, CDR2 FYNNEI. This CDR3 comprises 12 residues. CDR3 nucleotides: TGTGCCAGCAGGGACAGGGGCTACGAGCAGTACTTC. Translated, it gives CASRDRGYEQYF.

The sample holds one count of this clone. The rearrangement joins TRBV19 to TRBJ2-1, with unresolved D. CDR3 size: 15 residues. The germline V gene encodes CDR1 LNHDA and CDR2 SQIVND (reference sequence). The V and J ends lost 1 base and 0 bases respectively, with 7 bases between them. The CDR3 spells CASSIVRSSYNEQFF. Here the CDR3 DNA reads TGTGCCAGTAGTATAGTACGGAGCTCCTACAATGAGCAGTTCTTC.

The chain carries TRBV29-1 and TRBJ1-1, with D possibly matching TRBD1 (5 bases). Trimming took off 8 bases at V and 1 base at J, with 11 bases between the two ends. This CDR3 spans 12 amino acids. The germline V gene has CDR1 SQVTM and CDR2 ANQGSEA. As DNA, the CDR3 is TGCAGCACGGACACCTCGAACACTGAAGCTTTCTTT. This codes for CSTDTSNTEAFF.

The CDR3 sequence: CASSPYRDRTPEQYF. The CDR3 DNA follows: TGTGCCAGCTCACCATATCGGGACAGGACACCGGAGCAGTACTTC. The rearrangement uses TRBV18 and TRBJ2-7; TRBD1 matches 8 bases. Germline-derived CDR1 and CDR2 are KGHSH and LQKENI. The CDR3 loop spans 15 amino acids. V was clipped by 2 bases and J by 7 bases; unmatched bases: 10. The full variable domain, with the rest looked up from reference TRBV18 and TRBJ2-7, is NAGVMQNPRHLVRRRGQEARLRCSPMKGHSHVYWYRQLPEEGLKFMVYLQKENIIDESGMPKERFSAEFPKEGPSILRIQQVVRGDSAAYFCASSPYRDRTPEQYFGPGTRLTVT.

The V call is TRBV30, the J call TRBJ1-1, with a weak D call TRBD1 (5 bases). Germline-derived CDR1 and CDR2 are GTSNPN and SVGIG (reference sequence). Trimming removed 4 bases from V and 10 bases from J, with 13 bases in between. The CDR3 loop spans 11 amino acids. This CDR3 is CAWTGGGRAFF. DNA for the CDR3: TGTGCCTGGACCGGGGGGGGTAGAGCTTTCTTT.

The CDR3: CAWTPAGGTDTQYF. The DNA for the CDR3 is TGTGCCTGGACGCCCGCGGGGGGCACAGATACGCAGTATTTT. V and J are TRBV30 and TRBJ2-3, with TRBD2 identical over 7 bases. Germline V gives CDR1 GTSNPN, CDR2 SVGIG (reference sequence). J lost 1 base, V lost 4 bases, and 5 bases had no gene match. The CDR3 extends over 14 amino acids.